This T cell receptor beta chain is from a study of blood T cells in healthy people across ages. Through a sample-barcoded 5' primer and a J-beta primer mix, a second PCR was run for roughly 6 to 12 cycles. TCRdb independently ran MiXCR on the 5' RACE reads; one entry per CDR3 protein. The sample yields approximately 1,700,000 distinct CDR3 sequences, around 42% seen once. Worth noting for this clonotype: Its antigen is undetermined.

The study, taken as a whole, reports: Naive CD4+ cells and diversity were both higher in long-lived donors than in aged donors.

The CDR3 has 16 amino acids. V was cut by 5 bases and J by 0 bases, with 14 bases left in between. Germline V gene lookup returns CDR1 MNHEY and CDR2 SVGEGT. This TCR was recovered from a human donor in good health. Sequencing was done on a sample of blood. The genes are TRBV6-2 or TRBV6-3 and TRBJ2-1, with D unclear. The CDR3 loop is CASSPLGSGSYNEQFF. CDR3 nucleotide sequence: TGTGCCAGCAGTCCGCTGGGGTCGGGCTCCTACAATGAGCAGTTCTTC.